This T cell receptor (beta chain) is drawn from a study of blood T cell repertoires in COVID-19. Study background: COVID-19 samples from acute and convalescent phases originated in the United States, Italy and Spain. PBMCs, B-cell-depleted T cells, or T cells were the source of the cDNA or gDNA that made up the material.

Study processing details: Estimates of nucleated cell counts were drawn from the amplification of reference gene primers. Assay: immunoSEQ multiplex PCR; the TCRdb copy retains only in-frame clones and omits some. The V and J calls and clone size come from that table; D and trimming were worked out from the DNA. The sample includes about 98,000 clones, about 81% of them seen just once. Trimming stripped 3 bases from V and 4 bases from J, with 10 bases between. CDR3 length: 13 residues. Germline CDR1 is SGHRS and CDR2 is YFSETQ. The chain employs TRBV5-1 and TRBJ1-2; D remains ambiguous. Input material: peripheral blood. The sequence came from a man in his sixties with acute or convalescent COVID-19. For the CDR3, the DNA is TGCGCCAGCAGCTACGAGGATAGCTATGGCTACACCTTC. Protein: CASSYEDSYGYTF.